This T cell receptor beta chain was identified in a study of Graves' ophthalmopathy and Graves' hyperthyroidism. Study-wide results and caveats: The model's ophthalmopathy progression predictions had about 69% sensitivity and less than 85% specificity.

The CDR3 extends over 13 amino acids. Trimming at V came to 5 bases and at J to 4 bases, leaving 4 bases not matched to a gene. From germline, CDR1 is SGHKS and CDR2 YYEKEE (reference sequence). What supplied the PBMCs was over 8.5 ml of fresh peripheral blood. The sequenced template was RNA, covering the TCR beta CDR3 region. RT-PCR in the first round used HTBI primers; a second-round multiplex PCR followed. One entry per CDR3 protein, called by TCRdb with MiXCR from the multiplex PCR reads. The table includes hundreds of thousands of distinct CDR3 sequences, under 25% detected once. This clonotype was recorded many times. Antigen specificity is unknown.

The V and J genes are TRBV5-5 and TRBJ1-1, with 8 bases identical to TRBD1. The receptor comes from a woman between 18 and 29 years old with stable Graves' hyperthyroidism. The sample was peripheral blood. The CDR3 DNA follows: TGTGCCAGCAGGGTCGACAGGGGCACTGAAGCTTTCTTT. Encoded protein: CASRVDRGTEAFF.